The 28 T cell receptor beta chains below were found in one sample sequenced in a study of OX40 agonist ivuxolimab in advanced cancers. Sequencing was performed with immunoSEQ multiplex PCR; in TCRdb, only in-frame clones are kept and a portion is missing. The sample holds 70,000 to 95,000 clones; 94% are singletons and the top ten take just over 20%. Sequences were derived from CD4+ or CD8+ T cells sorted from blood, sampled in a trial of the OX40 agonist ivuxolimab. The receptors shown here come from an adult with an advanced solid tumor such as melanoma, head and neck, liver or kidney cancer.

This chain links TRBV4-3 with TRBJ1-4, with D possibly being TRBD1 (6 bases). CDR3 length equals 16 residues. CDR1 and CDR2 from the germline V gene are LGHNA and YSLEER. Trimming cost V 0 bases and J 0 bases, with 8 bases left between them. The chain's CDR3 is CASSQDGGATNEKLFF. The CDR3 nucleotides are TGCGCCAGCAGCCAAGACGGGGGCGCAACTAATGAAAAACTGTTTTTT.

This chain connects TRBV5-4 to TRBJ2-5; 8 nucleotides line up with TRBD1. The germline CDR1 and CDR2 sequences are SGHNT and YYREEE (reference sequence). The CDR3 extends over 14 amino acids. Trimming cost V 4 bases and J 1 base; bases outside gene matches: 3. The CDR3 region is CASSPGGPQETQYF. The CDR3 coding sequence is TGTGCCAGCAGCCCAGGGGGCCCCCAAGAGACCCAGTACTTC.

The rearrangement joins TRBV6-5 to TRBJ1-6; D not resolved. The V gene lost 2 bases and the J gene lost 7 bases, with 6 bases spanning the gap. This CDR3 has 13 amino acids. Germline loops: CDR1 MNHEY, CDR2 SVGAGI. The DNA for the CDR3 is TGTGCCAGCAGTTACATGACCAATTCACCCCTCCACTTT. Its translation is CASSYMTNSPLHF.

The chain is built from TRBV5-6 and TRBJ1-3; TRBD1 is a possible D gene (6 bases). In germline, CDR1 is SGHDT, CDR2 YYEEEE. The CDR3 extends over 15 amino acids. Trimming pared 5 bases from V and 4 bases from J, leaving 16 bases between. The CDR3 bases are TGTGCCAGCAGGGTGTGGGGGGCGCGAGGAAACACCATATATTTT. This gives the protein CASRVWGARGNTIYF.

The V call is TRBV9, the J call TRBJ1-2; D may be TRBD1 (5 bases). This CDR3 region has 13 residues. V lost 0 bases and J 6 bases, leaving 9 bases between the germline ends. CDR1 and CDR2 (germline): SGDLS, YYNGEE. CDR3: CASSVGGRDGYTF. For the CDR3, the DNA is TGTGCCAGCAGCGTAGGGGGCAGAGATGGCTACACCTTC.

This chain uses TRBV18 with TRBJ2-1, with D perhaps assigned TRBD1 or TRBD2 (5 bases each). This CDR3 is 14 amino acids long. The V end was cut by 2 bases, the J end by 5 bases, with 10 bases between. The V gene's germline CDR1 is KGHSH and CDR2 LQKENI. For the CDR3, the DNA is TGTGCCAGCTCACCAGAGGGCAGGGACAATGAGCAGTTCTTC. It is translated as CASSPEGRDNEQFF.

The rearrangement joins TRBV6-5 to TRBJ1-5, with D uncertain. The CDR3 spans 12 residues. The germline V gene has CDR1 MNHEY and CDR2 SVGAGI. The ends were cut back, 6 bases at V and 2 bases at J, with 5 bases in the middle. The CDR3 nucleotides are TGTGCCAGCAGGGGAGGCAATCAGCCCCAGCATTTT. As protein: CASRGGNQPQHF.

A single count supports this clone. The CDR3 DNA sequence: TGTGCCAGCAGTAAGATGGCGGGAGTGACAGATACGCAGTATTTT. As protein: CASSKMAGVTDTQYF. The chain has TRBV6-6 and TRBJ2-3, with 7 positions matching TRBD2. The V and J ends lost 5 bases and 3 bases, in that order; junction bases with no gene match: 8. CDR3 length equals 15 residues. Looked up from germline, CDR1 is MNHNY and CDR2 is SVGAGI (reference sequence).

This chain connects TRBV7-2 to TRBJ2-2, with D hard to call. This CDR3 spans 12 amino acids. Germline lookup yields CDR1 SGHTA and CDR2 FQGNSA. With 5 bases removed from V and 6 bases from J, the gap between germline ends came to 7 bases. CDR3 protein: CASSPTPGELFF. CDR3 DNA sequence: TGTGCCAGCAGCCCCACCCCCGGGGAGCTGTTTTTT.

The chain has TRBV9 and TRBJ2-7, with 11 nucleotides matching TRBD2. The germline V gene has CDR1 SGDLS and CDR2 YYNGEE. The length of the CDR3 is 16 residues. Germline trimming cut 0 bases from V and 5 bases from J; bases unmatched to any gene: 7. The CDR3 DNA reads as TGTGCCAGCAGCGTAGCCCTAGCGGGGGGTCGTCACGAGCAGTACTTC. Amino acid sequence: CASSVALAGGRHEQYF.

To note about this clone: An end of the junction differs from the germline gene, which may be a read error. The chain links TRBV19 to TRBJ1-2, with TRBD1 as a possible D gene (5 bases). Germline V gene sequence: CDR1 LNHDA, CDR2 SQIVND (reference sequence). This CDR3 contains 12 residues. The CDR3 bases are TGTGCTAGTACCGGGGGAAACTATGGCTACACCTTC. As protein: CASTGGNYGYTF.

The chain uses TRBV7-6 and TRBJ2-2, with TRBD2 as a possible D gene (6 bases). V was pared by 2 bases and J by 2 bases, with 9 bases between. The germline CDR1 and CDR2 sequences are SGHVS and FNYEAQ. The CDR3 covers 15 residues. In nucleotides, the CDR3 is TGTGCCAGCAGCTTATTCGGGAGAAACACCGGGGAGCTGTTTTTT. This translates into CASSLFGRNTGELFF.

The rearrangement uses TRBV4-3 and TRBJ2-7; D not resolved. V gave up 1 base and J gave up 2 bases, with 12 bases separating them. The CDR3 extends over 15 amino acids. Germline CDR1 and CDR2: LGHNA and YSLEER. The chain's CDR3 is CASSQGSQAAYEQYF. The DNA for the CDR3 is TGCGCCAGCAGCCAAGGTTCGCAGGCCGCCTACGAGCAGTACTTC.

This chain uses TRBV7-2 with TRBJ1-2; D is unresolved. There are 14 residues in the CDR3. V dropped 0 bases and J dropped 5 bases, with 10 bases sitting between them. Germline CDR1 is SGHTA and CDR2 is FQGNSA. The CDR3 spells CASSLADSAYGYTF. The CDR3, as DNA: TGTGCCAGCAGCTTAGCGGATTCAGCGTATGGCTACACCTTC.

The chain uses TRBV5-1 and TRBJ2-7; TRBD2 matches at 12 bases. The CDR3 spans 15 residues. Trimming took 1 base from V and 5 from J; bases not matched to a gene: 4. Germline V gene lookup returns CDR1 SGHRS and CDR2 YFSETQ. The CDR3 nucleotides read TGCGCCAGCAGCTTGTTGACTAGCGGGAGTAACGAGCAGTACTTC. It is translated as CASSLLTSGSNEQYF.

The chain links TRBV5-1 to TRBJ1-6, with 8 positions matching TRBD1. Looked up from germline, CDR1 is SGHRS and CDR2 is YFSETQ. V lost 4 bases, J lost 8 bases, and 11 bases stayed unmatched. The CDR3 is made up of 16 amino acids. The CDR3, as DNA: TGCGCCAGCAGCCCCAACCCCTCGGACAGGGATTCACCCCTCCACTTT. This sequence encodes CASSPNPSDRDSPLHF. The whole variable domain, remainder taken from reference TRBV5-1 and TRBJ1-6, is KAGVTQTPRYLIKTRGQQVTLSCSPISGHRSVSWYQQTPGQGLQFLFEYFSETQRNKGNFPGRFSGRQFSNSRSEMNVSTLELGDSALYLCASSPNPSDRDSPLHFGNGTRLTVT.

This chain uses TRBV6-5 with TRBJ1-1, with a weak D call TRBD1 (5 bases). Germline V gene sequence: CDR1 MNHEY, CDR2 SVGAGI. This CDR3 comprises 11 residues. V was trimmed by 4 bases and J by 5 bases, leaving 5 bases between them. DNA for the CDR3: TGTGCCAGCAGTTGGACAACTGAAGCTTTCTTT. Protein product: CASSWTTEAFF.

The J gene is TRBJ2-2, the V gene TRBV9; D remains unclear. Trimming left V 6 bases short and J 1 base short, with 13 bases between. Germline CDR1 SGDLS, CDR2 YYNGEE. CDR3 length: 15 amino acids. The CDR3 protein is CASTSPTENTGELFF. The DNA of the CDR3 is TGTGCCAGCACCTCTCCAACAGAGAACACCGGGGAGCTGTTTTTT.

V usage is TRBV27 and J usage is TRBJ2-2; 9 bases map to TRBD1. The junction had 4 bases not matched to a gene; V was cut back by 10 bases and J by 4 bases. The CDR3 extends over 13 amino acids. The germline V gene encodes CDR1 MNHEY and CDR2 SMNVEV (reference sequence). In DNA form, the CDR3 reads TGTGCCACCAGGACAGGGGTCACCGGGGAGCTGTTTTTT. This gives the protein CATRTGVTGELFF.

The rearrangement uses TRBV19 and TRBJ1-1, with D perhaps matching TRBD1 (6 bases). Trimming removed 7 bases at V and 1 base at J, with 13 bases between. The germline gives CDR1 LNHDA, CDR2 SQIVND (reference sequence). This CDR3 is built from 14 residues. The chain's CDR3 is CASTPGTRNTEAFF. The CDR3 DNA follows: TGTGCCAGTACCCCCGGGACACGGAACACTGAAGCTTTCTTT.

The chain combines TRBV18 with TRBJ2-7; 9 positions match TRBD2. This CDR3 has 16 amino acids. Germline V gene sequence: CDR1 KGHSH, CDR2 LQKENI. V was clipped by 0 bases and J by 2 bases; unmatched bases: 5. CDR3 nucleotide sequence: TGTGCCAGCTCACCACCATACGCTAGCGGGACCTACGAGCAGTACTTC. Its translation is CASSPPYASGTYEQYF. Together with reference TRBV18 and TRBJ2-7, the CDR3 gives the full variable domain: NAGVMQNPRHLVRRRGQEARLRCSPMKGHSHVYWYRQLPEEGLKFMVYLQKENIIDESGMPKERFSAEFPKEGPSILRIQQVVRGDSAAYFCASSPPYASGTYEQYFGPGTRLTVT.

The chain combines TRBV19 with TRBJ1-3; possibly TRBD1 for D (6 bases). The germline gives CDR1 LNHDA, CDR2 SQIVND (reference sequence). The CDR3 loop spans 19 amino acids. Trimming took 6 bases from V and 0 from J, leaving 24 bases between them. The CDR3 coding sequence is TGTGCCAGTAGATCCCTGGGCGGGGGCGCGGACTTCTCTGGAAACACCATATATTTT. Its translation is CASRSLGGGADFSGNTIYF.

A single count supports this clone. The junction does not match germline at one end; this may be a read error. V is TRBV4-1 and J is TRBJ2-7, with 7 bases that match TRBD2. The CDR3 length is 13 residues. Germline CDR1 MGHRA, CDR2 YSYEKL. The CDR3 protein is CVSSQGGPYEQYF. In nucleotides, the CDR3 is TGCGTCAGCAGCCAGGGAGGGCCCTACGAGCAGTACTTC.

The chain is built from TRBV28 and TRBJ2-1; the D gene is possibly TRBD2 (5 bases). CDR3 length: 11 residues. Trimming shortened V by 8 bases and J by 10 bases, and 12 bases separated the two germline ends. Germline CDR1 and CDR2: MDHEN and SYDVKM. Here the CDR3 DNA reads TGTGCCAGCTCCCTAGCCCAGGAGCAGTTCTTC. Translation: CASSLAQEQFF.

The rearrangement links TRBV9 to TRBJ2-7; D remains ambiguous. This CDR3 has 14 amino acids. V gave up 2 bases and J gave up 2 bases, with 11 bases separating them. Germline CDR1 reads SGDLS; CDR2 reads YYNGEE. CDR3 in amino acids: CASSVTDPPYEQYF. DNA of the CDR3: TGTGCCAGCAGCGTTACGGACCCCCCCTACGAGCAGTACTTC.

This clone was seen only once. V usage is TRBV9 and J usage is TRBJ2-1, with 10 bases matching TRBD2. CDR3 size: 16 residues. The germline CDR1 and CDR2 sequences are SGDLS and YYNGEE. The ends lost 3 bases at V and 6 bases at J; junction bases unmatched: 9. The CDR3 DNA reads as TGTGCCAGCAGCGCTTTGGCTAGCGGGAGAATCAATGAGCAGTTCTTC. Protein: CASSALASGRINEQFF.

The chain joins TRBV7-3 to TRBJ2-5; 8 positions match TRBD1. The germline gives CDR1 SGHTA, CDR2 FQGTGA. The CDR3 length is 17 residues. The V gene end was trimmed by 5 bases and the J gene end by 0 bases; junction bases not matched to a gene: 11. DNA of the CDR3: TGTGCCAGCAGCCAGGGGGCGGGAACCGAGTACCAAGAGACCCAGTACTTC. Its protein product is CASSQGAGTEYQETQYF.

This chain uses TRBV30 with TRBJ2-3, with no clear D. With 1 base removed from V and 3 bases from J, the gap between germline ends came to 14 bases. The CDR3 contains 15 residues. Germline values: CDR1 GTSNPN, CDR2 SVGIG (reference sequence). For the CDR3, the DNA is TGTGCCTGGAGTGCCGGGTCCAGTCGGACAGATACGCAGTATTTT. It encodes CAWSAGSSRTDTQYF.